The next 28 T cell receptor beta chains were all read from a single sample in a study of cytomegalovirus exposure and HLA in healthy donors. PCR amplification relied on 60 Vbeta primers (plus 13 Jbeta primers). Sequenced by immunoSEQ multiplex PCR; TCRdb stores in-frame clones only, minus some. This table has approximately 190,000 clones, approximately 77% appearing once. Sequencing was performed on PBMCs. All receptors come from a man in his forties in good health and CMV-seropositive.

CDR3 coding DNA: TGTGCCAGCAGCTTAGAGTACATAAGACAAGAGACCCAGTACTTC. Protein sequence: CASSLEYIRQETQYF. This chain joins TRBV7-9 and TRBJ2-5; D not resolved. Germline loops: CDR1 SEHNR, CDR2 FQNEAQ (reference sequence). V was trimmed by 1 base and J by 2 bases, leaving 11 bases between them. The CDR3 totals 15 residues.

V and J are TRBV5-4 and TRBJ2-3, with D perhaps matching TRBD2 (7 bases). From germline, CDR1 is SGHNT and CDR2 YYREEE (reference sequence). This CDR3 contains 15 residues. The V end lost 4 bases, the J end lost 4 bases, and 16 bases lay between the germline ends. The CDR3 region has the DNA TGTGCCAGCAGCCCCACGGGGGGCCGCGCAGATACGCAGTATTTT. This gives the protein CASSPTGGRADTQYF. Variable domain in full (rest from reference TRBV5-4 and TRBJ2-3): ETGVTQSPTHLIKTRGQQVTLRCSSQSGHNTVSWYQQALGQGPQFIFQYYREEENGRGNFPPRFSGLQFPNYSSELNVNALELDDSALYLCASSPTGGRADTQYFGPGTRLTVL.

This chain connects TRBV6-1 to TRBJ2-5; TRBD1 is a possible D gene (5 bases). Germline assignment: CDR1 MNHNS and CDR2 SASEGT. The CDR3 is 18 residues long. Trimming left V 3 bases short and J 5 bases short, with 25 bases between. The CDR3 region has the DNA TGTGCCAGCAGTGAGGGTGTAGCACAGGTTTGGTTTGCGGAGACCCAGTACTTC. Translated, it gives CASSEGVAQVWFAETQYF.

The genes are TRBV6-1 and TRBJ2-7, with 9 bases lining up with TRBD1. V lost 8 bases, J lost 3 bases, and 5 bases stayed unmatched. The CDR3 sequence is 13 residues long. From germline, CDR1 is MNHNS and CDR2 SASEGT. CDR3 residues: CASSTGGVYEQYF. DNA of the CDR3: TGTGCCAGCTCGACAGGGGGTGTCTACGAGCAGTACTTC.

The rearrangement uses TRBV5-4 and TRBJ1-2; 7 bases map to TRBD1. CDR3 length: 14 residues. V lost 4 bases, J lost 4 bases, and 7 bases stayed unmatched. The germline gives CDR1 SGHNT, CDR2 YYREEE (reference sequence). The CDR3 loop is CASSLKGQSYGYTF. The CDR3 DNA is TGTGCCAGCAGCCTGAAGGGACAGTCCTATGGCTACACCTTC. Full variable domain (outside the CDR3, taken from reference TRBV5-4 and TRBJ1-2): ETGVTQSPTHLIKTRGQQVTLRCSSQSGHNTVSWYQQALGQGPQFIFQYYREEENGRGNFPPRFSGLQFPNYSSELNVNALELDDSALYLCASSLKGQSYGYTFGSGTRLTVV.

This chain links TRBV5-1 with TRBJ2-2; 7 positions match TRBD2. There are 14 residues in the CDR3. The J segment lost 6 bases and the V segment lost 2 bases, leaving 4 bases of the junction unmatched. Germline V CDR1 and CDR2: SGHRS, YFSETQ. The CDR3 DNA reads TGCGCCAGCAGCTTAGCGGGGCGGTCCGGGGAGCTGTTTTTT. It specifies CASSLAGRSGELFF.

The CDR3 coding sequence is TGTGCCAGCAGGGCTCGGGAGAAAAACATTCAGTACTTC. Translating gives CASRAREKNIQYF. The chain carries TRBV21-1 and TRBJ2-4; the table's D call, TRBD2, was not checked against the DNA. TRBV21-1 is flagged as a pseudogene. CDR3 length: 13 amino acids.

This chain links TRBV11-2 with TRBJ2-7, with 11 nucleotides matching TRBD2. Looked up from germline, CDR1 is SGHAT and CDR2 is FQNNGV. J gave up 3 bases and V 1 base, and 5 bases lay outside the gene matches. CDR3 size: 16 residues. The CDR3 DNA reads TGTGCCAGCAGCTTAGGACGACTAGCGGGATTCTACGAGCAGTACTTC. Encoded protein: CASSLGRLAGFYEQYF.

V usage is TRBV7-2 and J usage is TRBJ2-3, with D tentatively TRBD1 (6 bases). From germline, CDR1 is SGHTA and CDR2 FQGNSA. V gave up 4 bases and J gave up 0 bases, with 8 bases separating them. This CDR3 has 14 residues. CDR3 coding DNA: TGTGCCAGCAGCTCTGGACAGAGCACAGATACGCAGTATTTT. Translated: CASSSGQSTDTQYF.

The gene calls are TRBV29-1 and TRBJ2-7; D remains ambiguous. Germline CDR1 reads SQVTM; CDR2 reads ANQGSEA. The V and J ends lost 5 bases and 4 bases respectively, with 21 bases between them. The CDR3 loop spans 15 amino acids. The CDR3 DNA follows: TGCAGCGTTTTTTACAAGGAAAAGGCGGCATACGAGCAGTACTTC. It is translated as CSVFYKEKAAYEQYF.

The rearrangement joins TRBV25-1 to TRBJ2-7; no clear D gene. Trimming stripped 4 bases from V and 1 base from J, with 5 bases between. Germline values: CDR1 MGHDK, CDR2 SYGVNS. The CDR3 contains 12 residues. CDR3 residues: CASSGLSYEQYF. The CDR3 DNA sequence: TGTGCCAGCAGTGGGCTTTCCTACGAGCAGTACTTC.

The V and J genes are TRBV5-8 and TRBJ2-3; tentative D call: TRBD2 (7 bases). This CDR3 contains 14 residues. The V end lost 6 bases, the J end lost 2 bases, and 13 bases lay between the germline ends. Germline V gene data show CDR1 as SGHTS and CDR2 as YDEGEE. The CDR3 DNA follows: TGTGCCAGCACGCTGGGGGGGGCCACAGATACGCAGTATTTT. Protein: CASTLGGATDTQYF.

The chain employs TRBV7-9 and TRBJ1-4; 9 positions match TRBD1. In germline, CDR1 is SEHNR, CDR2 FQNEAQ (reference sequence). CDR3 length equals 14 residues. V dropped 5 bases and J dropped 8; count of bases not matched to a gene: 6. The DNA of the CDR3 is TGTGCCAGCAGCCGTACAGGGGGCACGGAAAAACTGTTTTTT. As protein: CASSRTGGTEKLFF. Together with reference TRBV7-9 and TRBJ1-4, the CDR3 gives the full variable domain: DTGVSQNPRHKITKRGQNVTFRCDPISEHNRLYWYRQTLGQGPEFLTYFQNEAQLEKSRLLSDRFSAERPKGSFSTLEIQRTEQGDSAMYLCASSRTGGTEKLFFGSGTQLSVL.

The rearrangement joins TRBV19 to TRBJ2-2, with 9 bases fitting TRBD1. V lost 9 bases to trimming and J lost 5 bases; unmatched junction nucleotides: 4. CDR3 length: 13 amino acids. Germline loops: CDR1 LNHDA, CDR2 SQIVND (reference sequence). The CDR3 nucleotides read TGTGCCAGCGGGACAGGGCGGACCGGGGAGCTGTTTTTT. Protein: CASGTGRTGELFF.

This clone has a single count. J is TRBJ1-3 and V is TRBV9; 8 bases line up with TRBD1. The CDR3 sequence is 16 residues long. Germline lookup yields CDR1 SGDLS and CDR2 YYNGEE. V lost 3 bases, J lost 1 base, and 6 bases stayed unmatched. CDR3 in DNA: TGTGCCAGCAGCGCGAGGGACAGGCGTTCTGGAAACACCATATATTTT. The encoded protein is CASSARDRRSGNTIYF.

The chain couples TRBV29-1 to TRBJ2-7, with TRBD2 identical over 8 bases. Germline V CDR1 and CDR2: SQVTM, ANQGSEA. V lost 4 bases, J lost 0 bases, and 8 bases stayed unmatched. This CDR3 has 15 amino acids. The CDR3 sequence: CSVAGGAGYSYEQYF. The CDR3 bases are TGCAGCGTTGCGGGAGGGGCCGGTTACTCCTACGAGCAGTACTTC.

The chain couples TRBV5-4 to TRBJ1-2; 8 bases map to TRBD1. This CDR3 contains 14 residues. Germline CDR1 SGHNT, CDR2 YYREEE (reference sequence). With 0 bases clipped from V and 5 bases from J, the junction kept 3 bases outside the gene matches. The CDR3 sequence is CASSLGQGAYGYTF. In DNA form, the CDR3 reads TGTGCCAGCAGCTTGGGCCAGGGGGCTTATGGCTACACCTTC.

This clone showed up just once. The gene calls are TRBV19 and TRBJ1-2; D is perhaps TRBD1 (5 bases). CDR1 and CDR2 from the germline V gene are LNHDA and SQIVND (reference sequence). The ends were cut back, 6 bases at V and 4 bases at J, with 15 bases in the middle. CDR3 length: 14 residues. CDR3 loop: CASSSGGVGYGYTF. The CDR3 DNA sequence: TGTGCCAGTAGCTCGGGGGGGGTTGGCTATGGCTACACCTTC.

CDR3 in DNA: TGTGCCAGCAGGACCACCGGGACAGGGAATTCACCCCTCCACTTT. As protein: CASRTTGTGNSPLHF. This chain links TRBV2 with TRBJ1-6, with 9 bases fitting TRBD1. The trim removed 6 bases at V and 7 bases at J, leaving 7 bases unmatched. This CDR3 has 15 amino acids. Germline V CDR1 and CDR2: SNHLY, FYNNEI.

The V and J genes are TRBV5-1 and TRBJ2-2; D gene ambiguous. The germline gives CDR1 SGHRS, CDR2 YFSETQ. V lost 1 base to trimming and J lost 2 bases, with 6 bases between them. There are 14 residues in the CDR3. In nucleotides, the CDR3 is TGCGCCAGCAGCTTGACAGTAAACACCGGGGAGCTGTTTTTT. Its protein is CASSLTVNTGELFF.

V is TRBV4-1 and J is TRBJ2-5; D possibly corresponds to TRBD2 (5 bases). Trimming took off 0 bases at V and 5 bases at J, with 19 bases between the two ends. CDR3 length: 17 residues. Germline-derived CDR1 and CDR2 are MGHRA and YSYEKL. Written as DNA, the CDR3 is TGCGCCAGCAGCCAAGAAGGAAGGAGTTCGCGCGGGGAGACCCAGTACTTC. It specifies CASSQEGRSSRGETQYF.

V and J are TRBV19 and TRBJ1-2, with 11 bases lining up with TRBD1. Germline-derived CDR1 and CDR2 are LNHDA and SQIVND (reference sequence). The CDR3 has 12 amino acids. V dropped 10 bases and J dropped 6; count of bases not matched to a gene: 4. The CDR3 region is CATGTGGHGYTF. The CDR3 DNA is TGTGCCACTGGGACAGGGGGACATGGCTACACCTTC. Drawing the rest from reference TRBV19 and TRBJ1-2, the complete variable domain is DGGITQSPKYLFRKEGQNVTLSCEQNLNHDAMYWYRQDPGQGLRLIYYSQIVNDFQKGDIAEGYSVSREKKESFPLTVTSAQKNPTAFYLCATGTGGHGYTFGSGTRLTVV.

This chain links TRBV25-1 with TRBJ2-5; no clear D. The CDR3 runs 16 residues. CDR1 is MGHDK, CDR2 SYGVNS, per germline. The ends were cut back, 1 base at V and 1 base at J, with 13 bases in the middle. This chain's CDR3 is CASSEWPVFSQETQYF. The CDR3 DNA follows: TGTGCCAGCAGTGAATGGCCAGTCTTCTCCCAAGAGACCCAGTACTTC.

Of note for this clone: Mismatch with germline at one junction end may stem from a read error. The chain couples TRBV7-8 to TRBJ1-2, with TRBD1 matching 7 bases. Germline CDR1 SGHVS, CDR2 FQNEAQ. This CDR3 region has 11 residues. CDR3 residues: CAGSSGGGYTF. CDR3 bases: TGTGCCGGCAGCTCAGGGGGTGGCTACACCTTC.

The gene calls are TRBV5-1 and TRBJ2-1, with D possibly being TRBD2 (5 bases). Trimming removed 4 bases at V and 10 bases at J, with 21 bases between. This CDR3 has 15 amino acids. Germline-derived CDR1 and CDR2 are SGHRS and YFSETQ. CDR3: CASSLAQMSASEQFF. Here the CDR3 DNA reads TGCGCCAGCAGCCTAGCCCAAATGAGCGCATCCGAGCAGTTCTTC.

This chain links TRBV6-4 with TRBJ2-3, with 8 positions matching TRBD1. CDR1 and CDR2 from the germline V gene are MRHNA and SNTAGT. The J segment lost 9 bases and the V segment lost 5 bases, leaving 10 bases of the junction unmatched. This CDR3 contains 14 residues. The CDR3 DNA reads TGTGCCAGCAGTCCCACCCCTGGACAGGGCACGCAGTATTTT. Translating it yields CASSPTPGQGTQYF.

J is TRBJ1-1 and V is TRBV6-1; D call uncertain. V was cut by 2 bases and J by 4 bases, with 11 bases left in between. The CDR3 runs 14 residues. Germline V gene lookup returns CDR1 MNHNS and CDR2 SASEGT. The CDR3 reads CASSERTLSTEAFF. The CDR3, as DNA: TGTGCCAGCAGTGAAAGGACTCTTTCCACTGAAGCTTTCTTT.

The V and J genes are TRBV6-6 and TRBJ1-1, with D maybe TRBD1 (6 bases). This CDR3 is built from 15 residues. CDR1 MNHNY and CDR2 SVGAGI come from the germline V gene (reference sequence). Trimming stripped 5 bases from V and 11 bases from J, with 24 bases between. The CDR3 region is CASSPHGTLLRGAFF. DNA for the CDR3: TGTGCCAGCAGTCCTCACGGGACCCTCCTTAGGGGGGCTTTCTTT.